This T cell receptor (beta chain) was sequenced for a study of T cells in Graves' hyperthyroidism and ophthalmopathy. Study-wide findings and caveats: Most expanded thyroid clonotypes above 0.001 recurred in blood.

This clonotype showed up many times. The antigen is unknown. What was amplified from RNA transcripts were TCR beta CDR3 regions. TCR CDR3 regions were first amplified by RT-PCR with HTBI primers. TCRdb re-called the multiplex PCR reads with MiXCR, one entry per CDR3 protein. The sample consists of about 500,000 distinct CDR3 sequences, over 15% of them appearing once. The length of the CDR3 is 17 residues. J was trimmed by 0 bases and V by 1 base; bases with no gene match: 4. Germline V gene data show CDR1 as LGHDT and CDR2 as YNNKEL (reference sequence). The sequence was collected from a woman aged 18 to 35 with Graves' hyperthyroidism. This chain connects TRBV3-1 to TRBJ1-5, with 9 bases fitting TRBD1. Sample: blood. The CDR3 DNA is TGTGCCAGCAGCCAAGGGACAGGGGTTTATAGCAATCAGCCCCAGCATTTT. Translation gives CASSQGTGVYSNQPQHF.